Presented here are 7 T cell receptor beta chains from one specimen sequenced in a study of T cells in Graves' hyperthyroidism and ophthalmopathy. Amplified TCR beta CDR3 regions came from RNA transcripts. During a first-round RT-PCR of the TCR CDR3, the HTBI primer set was used. TCRdb used MiXCR to reprocess the multiplex PCR reads, holding one entry per CDR3 protein. Of over 200,000 distinct CDR3 sequences listed, about 14% are singletons. The source material was blood. Receptors originate from a woman aged 40 to 50 with Graves' hyperthyroidism that later progressed to Graves' ophthalmopathy.

In this sample, this clonotype turned up many times. The chain links TRBV24-1 to TRBJ2-1; D is unresolved. The ends were cut back, 6 bases at V and 6 bases at J, with 8 bases in the middle. This CDR3 comprises 12 residues. Germline V lookup: CDR1 KGHDR, CDR2 SFDVKD. Written as DNA, the CDR3 is TGTGCCACCAGTACTTGGATCAATGAGCAGTTCTTC. Amino acids: CATSTWINEQFF.

The sample holds many counts of this clonotype. The genes are TRBV29-1 and TRBJ2-1, with 9 bases lining up with TRBD2. CDR3 length: 13 residues. Looked up from germline, CDR1 is SQVTM and CDR2 is ANQGSEA. After removal of 8 bases from V and 8 bases from J, the junction contained 10 bases not matched to a gene. This CDR3 reads CSNAGGPVDEQFF. CDR3 bases: TGCAGCAACGCGGGAGGGCCTGTGGATGAGCAGTTCTTC.

This clonotype was counted between two and nine times. This chain links TRBV4-2 with TRBJ2-2; 7 positions match TRBD2. Losses at the gene ends were 1 base for V and 7 bases for J; bases not matched to a gene: 12. The CDR3 has 17 residues. Per the germline V gene, CDR1 is LGHNA and CDR2 is YNFKEQ. In nucleotides, the CDR3 is TGTGCCAGCAGCCAAGGGGGTATAGGGAGGGCCATCGGGGAGCTGTTTTTT. It codes for CASSQGGIGRAIGELFF.

This chain connects TRBV27 to TRBJ1-2; no clear D gene. V lost 8 bases and J 0 bases, leaving 19 bases between the germline ends. From germline, CDR1 is MNHEY and CDR2 SMNVEV (reference sequence). The CDR3 has 16 amino acids. The CDR3, as DNA: TGTGCCAGCGCCCTGACGTTCTCTTCCTCTAACTATGGCTACACCTTC. It is translated as CASALTFSSSNYGYTF.

This clonotype was recorded a few times. J is TRBJ1-1 and V is TRBV6-1, with 9 positions matching TRBD1. Losses at the gene ends were 6 bases for V and 4 bases for J; bases not matched to a gene: 12. Germline V gene sequence: CDR1 MNHNS, CDR2 SASEGT. The CDR3 has 16 amino acids. Here the CDR3 reads CASSLTGTGYATEAFF. In DNA form, the CDR3 reads TGTGCCAGCAGCCTCACCGGGACAGGGTATGCCACTGAAGCTTTCTTT.

The rearrangement joins TRBV5-1 to TRBJ2-3; 8 bases are a match to TRBD2. V was clipped by 0 bases and J by 5 bases; unmatched bases: 5. The length of the CDR3 is 15 residues. Germline CDR1 is SGHRS and CDR2 is YFSETQ. The CDR3 coding sequence is TGCGCCAGCAGCTTGGCCGGGAGGGCCAGAGATACGCAGTATTTT. This sequence encodes CASSLAGRARDTQYF.

This clonotype was counted at least ten times. This sequence joins TRBV18 and TRBJ2-1, with a weak D call TRBD2 (5 bases). This CDR3 spans 13 amino acids. The germline CDR1 and CDR2 sequences are KGHSH and LQKENI. V dropped 3 bases and J dropped 7 bases, with 10 bases sitting between them. The CDR3 coding sequence is TGTGCCAGCTCACCGGGAGCTCAGAATGAGCAGTTCTTC. Amino acid sequence: CASSPGAQNEQFF.